The next 22 T cell receptor beta chains were all read from a single sample in a study of T cells in Graves' hyperthyroidism and ophthalmopathy. Amplification yielded TCR beta CDR3 regions, with RNA transcripts as the source. HTBI primers were used for first-round RT-PCR of the TCR CDR3. Each CDR3 protein gets one entry after TCRdb re-called the multiplex PCR reads with MiXCR. The table lists hundreds of thousands of distinct CDR3 sequences, around a quarter of them singletons. The source material was blood. These receptor sequences come from a woman in her 30s with Graves' ophthalmopathy.

This clonotype was seen at least ten times. The CDR3 ends on some other residue instead of the conserved phenylalanine or tryptophan, so this is likely a read error. The V gene is TRBV20-1, the J gene TRBJ2-7; D remains unclear. CDR3 length: 11 amino acids. V was shortened by 6 bases and J by 4 bases, with 10 bases between the two germline ends. CDR1 and CDR2 (germline): DFQATT, SNEGSKA (reference sequence). The CDR3 nucleotides are TGCAGTGCCCCGGGCGTTTACGAGCAGTACATC. Translation: CSAPGVYEQYI.

As regards this clonotype: The junction shows a germline mismatch at one end, possibly a read error. The rearrangement joins TRBV10-1 to TRBJ1-5; the D is unclear. Per germline, CDR1 WNHNN and CDR2 SYGVQD (reference sequence). This CDR3 spans 13 amino acids. The CDR3 DNA follows: TGCGCCAGCAGTGAGAATAGCACTCAGCCCCAGCATTTT. Amino acids: CASSENSTQPQHF.

This clonotype was detected many times. This chain uses TRBV12-3 or TRBV12-4 with TRBJ2-5; D call uncertain. Trimming shortened V by 6 bases and J by 4 bases, and 21 bases separated the two germline ends. The CDR3 totals 16 residues. The CDR3 coding sequence is TGTGCCAGCAGCCGATTTCGACTCGTCCTCGGAGAGACCCAGTACTTC. Residues: CASSRFRLVLGETQYF.

This chain joins TRBV19 and TRBJ2-5; TRBD2 matches 7 bases. This CDR3 comprises 14 residues. V gave up 6 bases and J gave up 2 bases; unmatched junction bases: 6. Germline-derived CDR1 and CDR2 are LNHDA and SQIVND (reference sequence). DNA of the CDR3: TGTGCCAGTAGAAACCAGGGACTACAAGAGACCCAGTACTTC. This sequence encodes CASRNQGLQETQYF. Using reference TRBV19 and TRBJ2-5 for the parts outside the CDR3, the full variable domain is DGGITQSPKYLFRKEGQNVTLSCEQNLNHDAMYWYRQDPGQGLRLIYYSQIVNDFQKGDIAEGYSVSREKKESFPLTVTSAQKNPTAFYLCASRNQGLQETQYFGPGTRLLVL.

This clonotype was detected ten times or more. The genes are TRBV20-1 and TRBJ2-7; 8 bases are a match to TRBD2. V trimming: 5 bases; J trimming: 6 bases; junction bases outside the gene matches: 12. The germline gives CDR1 DFQATT, CDR2 SNEGSKA (reference sequence). The CDR3 contains 14 residues. This CDR3 is CSADGPGGQGEQYF. In DNA, the CDR3 is TGCAGTGCTGATGGACCGGGGGGGCAAGGCGAGCAGTACTTC.

The chain joins TRBV28 to TRBJ2-7; 10 bases are shared with TRBD2. The CDR3 runs 15 residues. The J segment lost 3 bases and the V segment lost 2 bases, leaving 4 bases of the junction unmatched. Germline V gene sequence: CDR1 MDHEN, CDR2 SYDVKM. The CDR3 DNA sequence: TGTGCCAGCAGTTTACAAGCGGGGGGGCACTACGAGCAGTACTTC. Encoded protein: CASSLQAGGHYEQYF. Complete variable domain (other parts from reference TRBV28 and TRBJ2-7): DVKVTQSSRYLVKRTGEKVFLECVQDMDHENMFWYRQDPGLGLRLIYFSYDVKMKEKGDIPEGYSVSREKKERFSLILESASTNQTSMYLCASSLQAGGHYEQYFGPGTRLTVT.

The chain combines TRBV11-1 with TRBJ2-5; D not certain. CDR3 size: 13 residues. Deletions cut 6 bases from V and 2 bases from J, with 10 bases between. Germline loops: CDR1 SGHAT, CDR2 FQDESV (reference sequence). DNA of the CDR3: TGTGCCAGCAGTTCGACACCTCAAGAGACCCAGTACTTC. This translates into CASSSTPQETQYF.

This clonotype came up many times. The CDR3 sequence is CASSEEGWDHYGYTF. CDR3 in DNA: TGTGCCAGCAGTGAAGAGGGTTGGGATCACTATGGCTACACCTTC. The rearrangement links TRBV6-1 to TRBJ1-2; D is ambiguous. There are 15 residues in the CDR3. Per the germline V gene, CDR1 is MNHNS and CDR2 is SASEGT. Trimming took 1 base from V and 3 from J, leaving 12 bases between them.

This clonotype has at least ten counts. This rearrangement joins TRBV15 to TRBJ2-7; D ambiguous. This CDR3 has 13 residues. V lost 0 bases and J lost 2, with 5 bases in between. The V gene's germline CDR1 is LNHNV and CDR2 YYDKDF (reference sequence). The CDR3 sequence is CATSRDLTYEQYF. The CDR3 region has the DNA TGTGCCACCAGCAGAGACCTTACCTACGAGCAGTACTTC.

V gene TRBV6-5 combines with J gene TRBJ2-1; TRBD1 is a possible D gene (7 bases). The CDR3 extends over 14 amino acids. V gave up 4 bases and J gave up 7 bases, with 14 bases separating them. CDR1 is MNHEY, CDR2 SVGAGI, per germline. CDR3 protein: CASSWQGGENEQFF. As DNA, the CDR3 is TGTGCCAGCAGTTGGCAGGGGGGCGAAAATGAGCAGTTCTTC.

This clonotype has at least ten counts. The rearrangement joins TRBV6-5 to TRBJ1-1, with 7 bases that match TRBD1. V shed 6 bases and J 3 bases; nucleotides not matched to a gene: 7. The CDR3 has 14 residues. CDR1 and CDR2 from the germline V gene are MNHEY and SVGAGI. The CDR3 DNA reads as TGTGCCAGCAGCACACAGGGGATGTACACTGAAGCTTTCTTT. This translates into CASSTQGMYTEAFF.

This clonotype was counted only a few times. The chain uses TRBV19 and TRBJ2-1; TRBD1 is a possible D gene (7 bases). The germline CDR1 and CDR2 sequences are LNHDA and SQIVND (reference sequence). CDR3 size: 14 residues. The V end was cut by 7 bases, the J end by 8 bases, with 18 bases between. The CDR3 protein is CASNQGGGRDEQFF. CDR3 DNA: TGTGCCAGTAACCAGGGGGGAGGACGGGATGAGCAGTTCTTC.

This chain connects TRBV2 to TRBJ2-5; D is ambiguous. The V end was cut by 6 bases, the J end by 0 bases, with 8 bases between. Per germline, CDR1 SNHLY and CDR2 FYNNEI. The CDR3 is 13 amino acids. As DNA, the CDR3 is TGTGCCAGCAGCACAGAAAACCAAGAGACCCAGTACTTC. Amino acids: CASSTENQETQYF.

This clonotype was seen at least ten times. V and J are TRBV6-1 and TRBJ1-1; possibly TRBD1 for D (5 bases). Germline values: CDR1 MNHNS, CDR2 SASEGT. Trimming shortened V by 2 bases and J by 7 bases, and 20 bases separated the two germline ends. The length of the CDR3 is 16 residues. This chain's CDR3 is CASSEKREQGVLEAFF. The CDR3 DNA reads TGTGCCAGCAGTGAAAAGAGGGAGCAGGGAGTCCTTGAAGCTTTCTTT.

The rearrangement uses TRBV7-8 and TRBJ1-1, with D unresolved. Deletions cut 0 bases from V and 5 bases from J, with 19 bases between. The CDR3 is made up of 17 amino acids. Germline values: CDR1 SGHVS, CDR2 FQNEAQ. The CDR3, as DNA: TGTGCCAGCAGCTTAGCGGGTAGCGGCACACGACGGACTGAAGCTTTCTTT. Protein sequence: CASSLAGSGTRRTEAFF. The whole variable domain, remainder taken from reference TRBV7-8 and TRBJ1-1, is GAGVSQSPRYKVAKRGQDVALRCDPISGHVSLFWYQQALGQGPEFLTYFQNEAQLDKSGLPSDRFFAERPEGSVSTLKIQRTQQEDSAVYLCASSLAGSGTRRTEAFFGQGTRLTVV.

This clonotype occurred many times. The chain is built from TRBV27 and TRBJ1-2; unclear D gene. Germline values: CDR1 MNHEY, CDR2 SMNVEV (reference sequence). V lost 2 bases and J lost 4, with 23 bases in between. The CDR3 has 18 amino acids. CDR3 DNA: TGTGCCAGCAGTTTAAGAGGTCGTTCTATGGCATCCCTCTATGGCTACACCTTC. Encoded protein: CASSLRGRSMASLYGYTF.

Here the CDR3 reads CASTLTGSNTEAFF. The CDR3 nucleotides are TGTGCCAGCACCTTGACAGGGTCGAACACTGAAGCTTTCTTT. V is TRBV28 and J is TRBJ1-1; TRBD1 matches at 7 bases. The junction had 6 bases not matched to a gene; V was cut back by 7 bases and J by 1 base. Germline V gene sequence: CDR1 MDHEN, CDR2 SYDVKM. This CDR3 is built from 14 residues.

In its sample, this clonotype was seen many times. The rearrangement uses TRBV6-5 and TRBJ1-1; D possibly corresponds to TRBD1 (6 bases). V lost 7 bases, J lost 1 base, and 7 bases lay in between. Germline V gene sequence: CDR1 MNHEY, CDR2 SVGAGI. The CDR3 runs 12 residues. The CDR3 DNA follows: TGTGCCAGCAAACAGGGGAACACTGAAGCTTTCTTT. Translation gives CASKQGNTEAFF.

This clonotype was counted at least ten times. V and J are TRBV11-2 and TRBJ2-7; D call uncertain. V was pared by 4 bases and J by 2 bases, with 12 bases between. This CDR3 is built from 14 residues. Germline lookup yields CDR1 SGHAT and CDR2 FQNNGV. The CDR3 reads CASSSFLVAYEQYF. The CDR3 bases are TGTGCCAGCAGCTCGTTCCTCGTAGCCTACGAGCAGTACTTC. The entire variable domain, with the rest obtained from reference TRBV11-2 and TRBJ2-7, is as follows: EAGVAQSPRYKIIEKRQSVAFWCNPISGHATLYWYQQILGQGPKLLIQFQNNGVVDDSQLPKDRFSAERLKGVDSTLKIQPAKLEDSAVYLCASSSFLVAYEQYFGPGTRLTVT.

This clonotype occurred a few times. The chain joins TRBV7-9 to TRBJ2-7; 8 positions match TRBD2. Germline V gene lookup returns CDR1 SEHNR and CDR2 FQNEAQ (reference sequence). The CDR3 runs to 15 residues. Germline trimming cut 0 bases from V and 2 bases from J; bases unmatched to any gene: 3. CDR3 in amino acids: CASSLAGGATYEQYF. CDR3 bases: TGTGCCAGCAGCTTAGCCGGGGGGGCGACCTACGAGCAGTACTTC.

This clonotype was detected many times. This chain uses TRBV6-1 with TRBJ2-7; 7 positions agree with TRBD1. The CDR3 spans 14 residues. After removal of 5 bases from V and 7 bases from J, the junction contained 11 bases not matched to a gene. CDR1 and CDR2 from the germline V gene are MNHNS and SASEGT. The CDR3 here is CASSPLTGRREQYF. CDR3 DNA: TGTGCCAGCAGTCCGCTGACAGGGAGAAGGGAGCAGTACTTC.

The chain combines TRBV27 with TRBJ2-5; D is uncertain. The CDR3 is made up of 16 amino acids. In germline, CDR1 is MNHEY, CDR2 SMNVEV (reference sequence). The ends were cut back, 2 bases at V and 3 bases at J, with 16 bases in the middle. The CDR3, as DNA: TGTGCCAGCAGTTTAAAGGTTGGGCTTTTGGAAGAGACCCAGTACTTC. Translation: CASSLKVGLLEETQYF.